The 31 T cell receptor beta chains in this list originate from one sample, sequenced in a study of cytomegalovirus exposure and HLA in healthy donors. It was with 60 Vbeta and 13 Jbeta primers that the PCR ran. Here immunoSEQ multiplex PCR was the method, and the copy in TCRdb shows in-frame clones only, minus some. The table shows 200,000 to 250,000 clones, with roughly 80% occurring only once. Material for sequencing was PBMCs. These receptors were obtained from a man in his thirties or forties in good health and CMV-seronegative.

CDR3 sequence (DNA): TGTGCCAGCAGTCCGGATACAGGGCGTTACTATGGCTACACCTTC. Translation gives CASSPDTGRYYGYTF. J is TRBJ1-2 and V is TRBV27; perhaps TRBD1 as D (6 bases). CDR3 size: 15 residues. Germline CDR1 and CDR2: MNHEY and SMNVEV (reference sequence). V dropped 5 bases and J dropped 3 bases, with 16 bases sitting between them.

The chain couples TRBV19 to TRBJ2-5; TRBD1 is a possible D gene (6 bases). The CDR3 is 13 amino acids. Germline loops: CDR1 LNHDA, CDR2 SQIVND (reference sequence). V was trimmed by 5 bases and J by 3 bases, leaving 10 bases between them. The CDR3 protein is CASSLDSEETQYF. CDR3 DNA sequence: TGTGCCAGTAGTTTGGACAGTGAAGAGACCCAGTACTTC.

The J gene is TRBJ1-6, the V gene TRBV6-5, with D possibly being TRBD1 (5 bases). Trimming took off 0 bases at V and 7 bases at J, with 10 bases between the two ends. The CDR3 is 15 amino acids. Germline CDR1 MNHEY, CDR2 SVGAGI. The CDR3 DNA reads as TGTGCCAGCAGTTACTCGGGCAGGGCAAATTCACCCCTCCACTTT. Translation gives CASSYSGRANSPLHF.

The V and J genes are TRBV2 and TRBJ1-2; D unclear. This CDR3 comprises 14 residues. Germline-derived CDR1 and CDR2 are SNHLY and FYNNEI. V dropped 3 bases and J dropped 0 bases, with 8 bases sitting between them. The CDR3 DNA sequence: TGTGCCAGCAGTGAGGCACCGACTAACTATGGCTACACCTTC. Amino acid sequence: CASSEAPTNYGYTF.

The gene calls are TRBV11-2 and TRBJ2-3, with 7 positions matching TRBD1. J was trimmed by 7 bases and V by 1 base; bases with no gene match: 5. Germline V gives CDR1 SGHAT, CDR2 FQNNGV. The CDR3 extends over 14 amino acids. The CDR3 DNA follows: TGTGCCAGCAGCTTAGGCCCAGGGGGTTATACGCAGTATTTT. This codes for CASSLGPGGYTQYF.

The V call is TRBV18, the J call TRBJ1-1; 7 bases map to TRBD1. Germline V gene sequence: CDR1 KGHSH, CDR2 LQKENI. The V segment lost 3 bases and the J segment 5 bases; nucleotides outside the gene matches: 12. The CDR3 is made up of 16 amino acids. CDR3 region: CASSPLRGQSSTEAFF. As DNA, the CDR3 is TGTGCCAGCTCACCTCTAAGGGGGCAAAGTAGTACTGAAGCTTTCTTT.

This clone was found a few times. The V and J genes are TRBV6-5 and TRBJ2-3; 13 bases are a match to TRBD2. The CDR3 runs 14 residues. V trimming: 8 bases; J trimming: 7 bases; junction bases outside the gene matches: 6. Germline V lookup: CDR1 MNHEY, CDR2 SVGAGI. CDR3 in DNA: TGTGCCAGCCGGACTAGCGGGGGCTCCTATACGCAGTATTTT. Translated: CASRTSGGSYTQYF.

The chain has TRBV9 and TRBJ1-2; D is ambiguous. From germline, CDR1 is SGDLS and CDR2 YYNGEE. V lost 0 bases and J 8 bases, leaving 11 bases between the germline ends. The CDR3 extends over 13 amino acids. This CDR3 reads CASSVDTGLGYTF. CDR3 sequence (DNA): TGTGCCAGCAGCGTAGATACCGGGTTAGGCTACACCTTC.

The chain carries TRBV9 and TRBJ2-2, with 8 bases aligning to TRBD2. The ends lost 3 bases at V and 3 bases at J; junction bases unmatched: 1. Germline-derived CDR1 and CDR2 are SGDLS and YYNGEE. The CDR3 totals 14 residues. The CDR3 reads CASSGAGDTGELFF. The CDR3 nucleotides are TGTGCCAGCAGCGGAGCGGGGGACACCGGGGAGCTGTTTTTT.

The V call is TRBV5-4, the J call TRBJ2-1, with 7 bases aligning to TRBD2. Trimming cost V 0 bases and J 8 bases; bases outside gene matches: 5. CDR1 is SGHNT, CDR2 YYREEE, per germline (reference sequence). The CDR3 is 14 residues long. The CDR3 DNA reads as TGTGCCAGCAGCTTGGGGACTAGTCGAGATGAGCAGTTCTTC. The encoded protein is CASSLGTSRDEQFF.

This clone was counted only a few times. This rearrangement joins TRBV6-5 to TRBJ2-7, with D perhaps matching TRBD1 (6 bases). Trimming shortened V by 5 bases and J by 2 bases, and 13 bases separated the two germline ends. The CDR3 sequence is 14 residues long. Germline-derived CDR1 and CDR2 are MNHEY and SVGAGI. The CDR3 region has the DNA TGTGCCAGCAGTGACCCCAGGGGAACCTACGAGCAGTACTTC. This sequence encodes CASSDPRGTYEQYF.

This rearrangement joins TRBV7-3 to TRBJ2-5; TRBD2 agrees at 7 bases. V was pared by 5 bases and J by 3 bases, with 3 bases of the junction left unmatched. The CDR3 extends over 13 amino acids. CDR1 is SGHTA and CDR2 is FQGTGA in the germline V gene. The CDR3: CASSPAGEETQYF. CDR3 bases: TGTGCCAGCAGCCCTGCGGGAGAAGAGACCCAGTACTTC.

This chain uses TRBV5-5 with TRBJ2-5, with TRBD1 identical over 11 bases. CDR1 and CDR2 (germline): SGHKS, YYEKEE (reference sequence). This CDR3 is built from 14 residues. The ends lost 3 bases at V and 6 bases at J; junction bases unmatched: 4. This chain's CDR3 is CASSSDRGLKTQYF. CDR3 DNA sequence: TGTGCCAGCAGCTCGGACAGGGGGCTTAAGACCCAGTACTTC.

This clone was detected only a few times. The genes are TRBV4-3 and TRBJ2-2, with 10 bases matching TRBD2. Germline V gene sequence: CDR1 LGHNA, CDR2 YSLEER. The CDR3 sequence is 19 residues long. Trimming cost V 1 base and J 4 bases; bases outside gene matches: 12. The CDR3: CASSQGLLTTSGATGELFF. The CDR3 nucleotides are TGCGCCAGCAGCCAAGGGCTTTTGACTACTAGCGGGGCCACCGGGGAGCTGTTTTTT.

This clone was seen at least ten times. V and J are TRBV27 and TRBJ1-2; D call uncertain. V was clipped by 8 bases and J by 4 bases, with 20 bases between them. CDR1 and CDR2 from the germline V gene are MNHEY and SMNVEV (reference sequence). The CDR3 has 15 residues. The CDR3 nucleotides are TGTGCCAGCTCGGTAGCTCCGGCCGGCCTCTATGGCTACACCTTC. As protein: CASSVAPAGLYGYTF.

This chain links TRBV2 with TRBJ2-2; 10 positions agree with TRBD2. CDR1 SNHLY and CDR2 FYNNEI come from the germline V gene. J was trimmed by 0 bases and V by 6 bases; bases with no gene match: 4. The CDR3 extends over 16 amino acids. The CDR3 sequence is CASRQRGGSNTGELFF. The DNA of the CDR3 is TGTGCCAGCAGACAGCGGGGGGGGTCGAACACCGGGGAGCTGTTTTTT.

This rearrangement joins TRBV4-1 to TRBJ2-1; 7 bases match TRBD1. V dropped 0 bases and J dropped 4; count of bases not matched to a gene: 6. Germline CDR1 reads MGHRA; CDR2 reads YSYEKL. This CDR3 region has 16 residues. This CDR3 reads CASSQDDRDGYNEQFF. The CDR3 DNA reads as TGCGCCAGCAGCCAAGATGACAGGGATGGGTACAATGAGCAGTTCTTC.

This CDR3 is CASRRTGRGNQPQHF. The CDR3 nucleotides read TGTGCCAGCAGGAGGACAGGGAGGGGGAATCAGCCCCAGCATTTT. The rearrangement joins TRBV27 to TRBJ1-5, with TRBD1 identical over 8 bases. The CDR3 runs to 15 residues. Germline V lookup: CDR1 MNHEY, CDR2 SMNVEV (reference sequence). Trimming at V came to 6 bases and at J to 4 bases, leaving 8 bases not matched to a gene.

The V and J genes are TRBV6-1 and TRBJ1-3, with D possibly being TRBD1 (6 bases). The CDR3 runs to 17 residues. V was pared by 3 bases and J by 4 bases, with 19 bases between. Germline V gives CDR1 MNHNS, CDR2 SASEGT. CDR3 amino acids: CASSDFIGGAWGNTIYF. For the CDR3, the DNA is TGTGCCAGCAGTGATTTCATAGGGGGGGCTTGGGGAAACACCATATATTTT.

The V and J genes are TRBV5-5 and TRBJ2-7; D gene unclear. Trimming left V 0 bases short and J 7 bases short, with 11 bases between. Germline V gives CDR1 SGHKS, CDR2 YYEKEE (reference sequence). CDR3 length equals 13 residues. CDR3 amino acids: CASSLGVAGEQYF. The CDR3 nucleotides read TGTGCCAGCAGCTTGGGGGTGGCAGGAGAGCAGTACTTC.

J is TRBJ2-3 and V is TRBV29-1; the D gene is possibly TRBD2 (5 bases). This CDR3 region has 11 residues. V lost 7 bases to trimming and J lost 5 bases, with 10 bases between them. Germline V gene lookup returns CDR1 SQVTM and CDR2 ANQGSEA. This CDR3 is CSAGGVDTQYF. The CDR3 DNA reads TGCAGCGCCGGAGGAGTAGATACGCAGTATTTT.

For the CDR3, the DNA is TGTGCCAGCAGTGGTACAGCTAACTATGGCTACACCTTC. Protein: CASSGTANYGYTF. This chain links TRBV2 with TRBJ1-2, with no clear D. Trimming left V 4 bases short and J 0 bases short, with 6 bases between. Germline CDR1 SNHLY, CDR2 FYNNEI. The CDR3 extends over 13 amino acids.

The chain links TRBV5-1 to TRBJ2-1; D is perhaps TRBD1 (6 bases). The CDR3 spans 16 residues. V lost 1 base to trimming and J lost 0 bases, with 11 bases between them. Germline V gives CDR1 SGHRS, CDR2 YFSETQ. The DNA of the CDR3 is TGCGCCAGCAGCTTGTCACAGGGCAGCTCCTACAATGAGCAGTTCTTC. This sequence encodes CASSLSQGSSYNEQFF.

CDR3 residues: CASSIGQGPGTQYF. Here the CDR3 DNA reads TGTGCCAGCAGCATCGGACAGGGCCCAGGTACGCAGTATTTT. The J gene is TRBJ2-3, the V gene TRBV5-6, with 8 bases matching TRBD1. Germline CDR1 is SGHDT and CDR2 is YYEEEE. Trimming took 4 bases from V and 8 from J; bases not matched to a gene: 9. CDR3 length equals 14 residues.

V and J are TRBV28 and TRBJ1-1; 8 nucleotides align to TRBD1. The CDR3 is 18 residues long. Losses at the gene ends were 1 base for V and 1 base for J; bases not matched to a gene: 11. Germline CDR1 MDHEN, CDR2 SYDVKM. CDR3 residues: CASSLFGRGRGRNTEAFF. Here the CDR3 DNA reads TGTGCCAGCAGTTTATTCGGCAGGGGGCGCGGCCGGAACACTGAAGCTTTCTTT.

The V and J genes are TRBV2 and TRBJ2-3; 11 nucleotides align to TRBD2. In germline, CDR1 is SNHLY, CDR2 FYNNEI. The CDR3 has 15 residues. With V trimmed by 11 bases and J by 0 bases, 7 bases remained unmatched. In DNA, the CDR3 is TGTGCCGGAAGGACTAGCGGGTACAGCACAGATACGCAGTATTTT. Translating gives CAGRTSGYSTDTQYF.

The chain combines TRBV16 with TRBJ1-1, with 7 bases identical to TRBD1. The CDR3 spans 15 residues. Per germline, CDR1 KGHSY and CDR2 FQNENV. The J segment lost 6 bases and the V segment lost 0 bases, leaving 7 bases of the junction unmatched. The chain's CDR3 is CASSQSFAGQAEAFF. The CDR3 DNA reads TGTGCCAGCAGCCAATCCTTCGCAGGACAGGCTGAAGCTTTCTTT.

This chain connects TRBV28 to TRBJ1-1; D not resolved. This CDR3 has 14 amino acids. Germline V gene sequence: CDR1 MDHEN, CDR2 SYDVKM. V lost 3 bases, J lost 1 base, and 9 bases lay in between. CDR3 loop: CASSFQWANTEAFF. The CDR3 nucleotides read TGTGCCAGCAGTTTCCAATGGGCGAACACTGAAGCTTTCTTT.

V usage is TRBV18 and J usage is TRBJ1-4; TRBD1 matches 8 bases. CDR1 and CDR2 from the germline V gene are KGHSH and LQKENI. The length of the CDR3 is 14 residues. J gave up 8 bases and V 3 bases, and 5 bases lay outside the gene matches. The CDR3 bases are TGTGCCAGCTCACCCGGACAGGGACTGGAAAAACTGTTTTTT. It codes for CASSPGQGLEKLFF. Drawing the rest from reference TRBV18 and TRBJ1-4, the complete variable domain is NAGVMQNPRHLVRRRGQEARLRCSPMKGHSHVYWYRQLPEEGLKFMVYLQKENIIDESGMPKERFSAEFPKEGPSILRIQQVVRGDSAAYFCASSPGQGLEKLFFGSGTQLSVL.

CDR3 region: CASSIWTGGSSNQPQHF. CDR3 bases: TGTGCCAGTAGTATCTGGACAGGGGGCTCAAGCAATCAGCCCCAGCATTTT. This chain joins TRBV19 and TRBJ1-5; 11 bases are shared with TRBD1. Losses at the gene ends were 3 bases for V and 1 base for J; bases not matched to a gene: 5. The length of the CDR3 is 17 residues. Germline V gene sequence: CDR1 LNHDA, CDR2 SQIVND (reference sequence).

The rearrangement links TRBV5-6 to TRBJ1-2, with D perhaps TRBD1 (6 bases). V shed 4 bases and J shed 4 bases, with 11 bases lying between them. Germline assignment: CDR1 SGHDT and CDR2 YYEEEE. This CDR3 region has 13 residues. CDR3 DNA: TGTGCCAGCAGCCCGGGACACCCCTATGGCTACACCTTC. Encoded protein: CASSPGHPYGYTF. The full variable domain, with the rest looked up from reference TRBV5-6 and TRBJ1-2, is DAGVTQSPTHLIKTRGQQVTLRCSPKSGHDTVSWYQQALGQGPQFIFQYYEEEERQRGNFPDRFSGHQFPNYSSELNVNALLLGDSALYLCASSPGHPYGYTFGSGTRLTVV.